This TCR beta chain originates from a study of human T cells and chemical hapten exposure. Study-wide background: Patches with 0.01% DPC went on the upper back, and the tests were read at 6 days.

Unique molecular identifiers were attached to individual cDNA molecules during library preparation. TCRdb independently ran MiXCR on the RACE reads; one entry per CDR3 protein. The data hold roughly 100,000 distinct CDR3 sequences, with 34% observed a single time. CDR3 length: 15 residues. V lost 5 bases, J lost 2 bases, and 5 bases stayed unmatched. Germline V gene data show CDR1 as MNHEY and CDR2 as SVGAGI. Sample time point: patch test 3, about 24 weeks after DPC sensitization. Treatment of the sample: therapeutic diphenylcyclopropenone sensitization with weekly scalp DPC. This receptor was taken from a middle-aged man with alopecia areata. Some clones in this sample may be carry-over from other donors' samples. This sequence joins TRBV6-5 and TRBJ2-7; 11 bases match TRBD2. Sample: whole blood, taken in connection with sensitization to the hapten diphenylcyclopropenone (DPC). The CDR3 DNA reads TGTGCCAGCAGTACCTATAGCGGGGGGGCCTACGAGCAGTACTTC. Its protein product is CASSTYSGGAYEQYF.